A single sample gave rise to the 27 T cell receptor beta chains below, sequenced in a study of cytomegalovirus exposure and HLA in healthy donors. Data came from immunoSEQ multiplex PCR; TCRdb stores just in-frame clones and leaves some out. The table shows 150,000 to 200,000 clones, with under 90% occurring only once. The sample comprised PBMCs. These TCRs come from a woman aged 18-35 years in good health and CMV-seropositive.

This chain uses TRBV4-1 with TRBJ2-7; 10 positions agree with TRBD2. Germline CDR1 and CDR2: MGHRA and YSYEKL. The CDR3 consists of 15 residues. Trimming took 3 bases from V and 0 from J; bases not matched to a gene: 2. This CDR3 reads CASSHSGGSSYEQYF. CDR3 bases: TGCGCCAGCAGCCATAGCGGGGGGAGCTCCTACGAGCAGTACTTC.

The V call is TRBV5-1, the J call TRBJ2-7; 11 nucleotides align to TRBD2. CDR3 length: 16 residues. Unmatched junction bases numbered 5, after V lost 3 bases and J lost 0 bases. The germline CDR1 and CDR2 sequences are SGHRS and YFSETQ. CDR3 DNA sequence: TGCGCCAGCAGCTCCCGACTAGCGGGAAGCTCCTACGAGCAGTACTTC. The encoded protein is CASSSRLAGSSYEQYF.

V usage is TRBV10-1 and J usage is TRBJ2-2, with D possibly being TRBD1 (6 bases). Trimming took 7 bases from V and 3 from J, leaving 6 bases between them. CDR1 and CDR2 from the germline V gene are WNHNN and SYGVQD (reference sequence). CDR3 length equals 12 residues. The CDR3 region is CASTGDTGELFF. The CDR3, as DNA: TGCGCCAGCACAGGGGACACCGGGGAGCTGTTTTTT.

V is TRBV9 and J is TRBJ2-5; maybe TRBD1 (6 bases). This CDR3 spans 15 amino acids. Trimming removed 0 bases from V and 1 base from J, with 10 bases in between. CDR1 and CDR2 (germline): SGDLS, YYNGEE. This CDR3 reads CASSVVGGLQETQYF. The CDR3 coding sequence is TGTGCCAGCAGCGTAGTAGGGGGTCTCCAAGAGACCCAGTACTTC. Full variable domain (outside the CDR3, taken from reference TRBV9 and TRBJ2-5): DSGVTQTPKHLITATGQRVTLRCSPRSGDLSVYWYQQSLDQGLQFLIQYYNGEERAKGNILERFSAQQFPDLHSELNLSSLELGDSALYFCASSVVGGLQETQYFGPGTRLLVL.

V gene TRBV6-5 combines with J gene TRBJ2-1; 14 nucleotides line up with TRBD2. Germline values: CDR1 MNHEY, CDR2 SVGAGI. J was trimmed by 6 bases and V by 6 bases; bases with no gene match: 1. This CDR3 contains 14 residues. The CDR3 DNA is TGTGCCAGCAGGACTAGCGGGAGGGTCAATGAGCAGTTCTTC. Amino acids: CASRTSGRVNEQFF.

The chain recombines TRBV28 with TRBJ1-2, with 7 positions matching TRBD1. This CDR3 contains 14 residues. Germline V gene lookup returns CDR1 MDHEN and CDR2 SYDVKM. After removal of 4 bases from V and 4 bases from J, the junction contained 6 bases not matched to a gene. CDR3 in DNA: TGTGCCAGCAGTTCCCTACAGGGGTTCTATGGCTACACCTTC. This translates into CASSSLQGFYGYTF.

The chain couples TRBV6-6 to TRBJ1-2; unclear D gene. The CDR3 runs to 12 residues. V was shortened by 11 bases and J by 0 bases, with 10 bases between the two germline ends. Looked up from germline, CDR1 is MNHNY and CDR2 is SVGAGI (reference sequence). CDR3 nucleotides: TGTGCCTCTCGCGGGGCTAACTATGGCTACACCTTC. Translation gives CASRGANYGYTF.

The CDR3 loop reads CASSELHYNQPQHF. The DNA of the CDR3 is TGTGCCAGCAGTGAACTACACTACAATCAGCCCCAGCATTTT. The gene calls are TRBV2 and TRBJ1-5; D ambiguous. Germline loops: CDR1 SNHLY, CDR2 FYNNEI. The CDR3 extends over 14 amino acids. Trimming shortened V by 2 bases and J by 3 bases, and 8 bases separated the two germline ends. The full variable domain, with the rest looked up from reference TRBV2 and TRBJ1-5, is EPEVTQTPSHQVTQMGQEVILRCVPISNHLYFYWYRQILGQKVEFLVSFYNNEISEKSEIFDDQFSVERPDGSNFTLKIRSTKLEDSAMYFCASSELHYNQPQHFGDGTRLSIL.

This clone was detected once. The rearrangement joins TRBV15 to TRBJ1-3; 7 bases align to TRBD1. Germline-derived CDR1 and CDR2 are LNHNV and YYDKDF (reference sequence). The CDR3 runs to 16 residues. J gave up 3 bases and V 3 bases, and 8 bases lay outside the gene matches. Here the CDR3 reads CATSRSQGLGGNTIYF. The CDR3 DNA reads TGTGCCACCAGCAGGTCACAGGGGCTTGGTGGAAACACCATATATTTT.

This rearrangement joins TRBV10-1 to TRBJ2-3; D perhaps matches TRBD1 (6 bases). This CDR3 contains 14 residues. The V and J ends lost 10 bases and 1 base respectively, with 15 bases between them. Germline CDR1 and CDR2: WNHNN and SYGVQD (reference sequence). CDR3 residues: CATNTGSGTDTQYF. The CDR3 nucleotides read TGCGCCACCAATACAGGGTCCGGCACAGATACGCAGTATTTT.

The chain couples TRBV15 to TRBJ2-3, with 12 bases matching TRBD2. V lost 3 bases, J lost 2 bases, and 6 bases stayed unmatched. Germline CDR1 is LNHNV and CDR2 is YYDKDF (reference sequence). The CDR3 is 17 amino acids. The CDR3, as DNA: TGTGCCACCAGCAGCCTGGGACTAGCGGGTTTCACAGATACGCAGTATTTT. This sequence encodes CATSSLGLAGFTDTQYF.

This clone was observed once. V is TRBV5-1 and J is TRBJ2-7; 7 bases map to TRBD1. Germline-derived CDR1 and CDR2 are SGHRS and YFSETQ. This CDR3 comprises 14 residues. The ends lost 5 bases at V and 1 base at J; junction bases unmatched: 6. CDR3 sequence: CASRKGGSSYEQYF. The CDR3 DNA sequence: TGCGCCAGCAGAAAAGGGGGCAGTTCCTACGAGCAGTACTTC.

The rearrangement joins TRBV4-3 to TRBJ2-5, with D tentatively TRBD2 (5 bases). The V end was cut by 0 bases, the J end by 5 bases, with 10 bases between. The CDR3 is 14 residues long. CDR1 is LGHNA and CDR2 is YSLEER in the germline V gene. CDR3 DNA sequence: TGCGCCAGCAGCCAAGAGACTACCAGGGAGACCCAGTACTTC. This translates into CASSQETTRETQYF.

This clone was recorded a few times. The CDR3, as DNA: TGTGCCAGCAGTTTGCAGGGGCTTAATAGCAATCAGCCCCAGCATTTT. It specifies CASSLQGLNSNQPQHF. The V and J genes are TRBV27 and TRBJ1-5; D is possibly TRBD1 (6 bases). V lost 3 bases, J lost 0 bases, and 12 bases lay in between. Per germline, CDR1 MNHEY and CDR2 SMNVEV (reference sequence). The CDR3 runs to 16 residues.

This clone was observed once. The chain links TRBV5-4 to TRBJ2-7; 9 nucleotides align to TRBD2. Germline V gives CDR1 SGHNT, CDR2 YYREEE (reference sequence). Unmatched junction bases numbered 7, after V lost 0 bases and J lost 6 bases. This CDR3 spans 15 amino acids. The DNA of the CDR3 is TGTGCCAGCAGCTTGGGGGCTAGCGGGAATAGCGAGCAGTACTTC. This sequence encodes CASSLGASGNSEQYF.

The chain uses TRBV7-2 and TRBJ2-7, with 9 bases identical to TRBD2. Unmatched junction bases numbered 5, after V lost 8 bases and J lost 0 bases. Germline CDR1 is SGHTA and CDR2 is FQGNSA. The CDR3 length is 14 residues. Here the CDR3 reads CASGLAGVSYEQYF. The CDR3 DNA reads TGTGCCAGCGGGTTAGCGGGAGTCTCCTACGAGCAGTACTTC. Looking up the rest from reference TRBV7-2 and TRBJ2-7 gives the full variable domain: GAGVSQSPSNKVTEKGKDVELRCDPISGHTALYWYRQSLGQGLEFLIYFQGNSAPDKSGLPSDRFSAERTGGSVSTLTIQRTQQEDSAVYLCASGLAGVSYEQYFGPGTRLTVT.

This chain connects TRBV5-1 to TRBJ2-1; maybe TRBD2 (6 bases). In germline, CDR1 is SGHRS, CDR2 YFSETQ. The length of the CDR3 is 15 residues. Trimming shortened V by 4 bases and J by 2 bases, and 13 bases separated the two germline ends. CDR3 bases: TGCGCCAGCAGCCCGGTAACGGGAGCCTACAATGAGCAGTTCTTC. It translates to CASSPVTGAYNEQFF.

The J gene is TRBJ1-4, the V gene TRBV27; no clear D gene. The CDR3 covers 16 residues. Germline assignment: CDR1 MNHEY and CDR2 SMNVEV (reference sequence). V was trimmed by 6 bases and J by 5 bases, leaving 19 bases between them. CDR3 nucleotides: TGTGCCAGCAGAATCACCATGGGCCAAGCCAATGAAAAACTGTTTTTT. This codes for CASRITMGQANEKLFF.

V and J are TRBV29-1 and TRBJ2-5; no clear D gene. V lost 5 bases and J 1 base, leaving 14 bases between the germline ends. The CDR3 consists of 14 residues. CDR1 and CDR2 (germline): SQVTM, ANQGSEA. CDR3 DNA sequence: TGCAGCGTTTACCCACGTGATAGCCAAGAGACCCAGTACTTC. Its translation: CSVYPRDSQETQYF.

This rearrangement joins TRBV2 to TRBJ2-7; 7 bases are shared with TRBD1. V lost 4 bases to trimming and J lost 2 bases; unmatched junction nucleotides: 2. The CDR3 consists of 13 residues. The germline V gene has CDR1 SNHLY and CDR2 FYNNEI. This CDR3 is CASSVGQAYEQYF. CDR3 in DNA: TGTGCCAGCAGTGTAGGACAGGCCTACGAGCAGTACTTC. Combining the CDR3 with reference TRBV2 and TRBJ2-7 gives the whole variable domain EPEVTQTPSHQVTQMGQEVILRCVPISNHLYFYWYRQILGQKVEFLVSFYNNEISEKSEIFDDQFSVERPDGSNFTLKIRSTKLEDSAMYFCASSVGQAYEQYFGPGTRLTVT.

This clone appeared once. J is TRBJ1-2 and V is TRBV27; 10 nucleotides agree with TRBD1. The CDR3 loop spans 18 amino acids. Germline CDR1 and CDR2: MNHEY and SMNVEV (reference sequence). Losses at the gene ends were 6 bases for V and 3 bases for J; bases not matched to a gene: 16. The CDR3 DNA reads TGTGCCAGCAGCCCTCTCGGTGGGACAGGGGCGAGGGACTATGGCTACACCTTC. It yields the protein CASSPLGGTGARDYGYTF.

This clone was detected only once. This chain joins TRBV28 and TRBJ2-1, with 11 bases that match TRBD2. The germline gives CDR1 MDHEN, CDR2 SYDVKM. The CDR3 consists of 19 residues. V lost 5 bases, J lost 6 bases, and 18 bases stayed unmatched. The CDR3, as DNA: TGTGCCAGCAGTCCATACCTGGGAGTAGCGGGAGGGCCAATCAATGAGCAGTTCTTC. Translated, it gives CASSPYLGVAGGPINEQFF.

This clone showed up just once. The gene calls are TRBV2 and TRBJ2-2; 13 bases are a match to TRBD2. The J segment lost 4 bases and the V segment lost 4 bases, leaving 15 bases of the junction unmatched. This CDR3 has 20 residues. The V gene's germline CDR1 is SNHLY and CDR2 FYNNEI. The CDR3 region has the DNA TGTGCCAGCAGTGCAGGCAGATTAACTAGCGGGAGGGCCCTCACCGGGGAGCTGTTTTTT. It encodes CASSAGRLTSGRALTGELFF.

The gene calls are TRBV30 and TRBJ1-1; D is ambiguous. There are 14 residues in the CDR3. The germline CDR1 and CDR2 sequences are GTSNPN and SVGIG (reference sequence). The V and J ends lost 2 bases and 1 base respectively, with 11 bases between them. The DNA of the CDR3 is TGTGCCTGGAGTTTCGGCGGAAGGAACACTGAAGCTTTCTTT. This translates into CAWSFGGRNTEAFF.

CDR3 amino acids: CASSKLGTGPSVPRDGYTF. The CDR3 region has the DNA TGTGCCAGCAGCAAACTAGGGACAGGGCCAAGCGTACCGAGGGATGGCTACACCTTC. The chain uses TRBV21-1 and TRBJ1-2; the DNA was not compared with TRBD1, the D call given in the table. TRBV21-1 is recorded as a pseudogene. This CDR3 contains 19 residues.

This chain links TRBV28 with TRBJ2-7, with 8 bases fitting TRBD1. J gave up 5 bases and V 6 bases, and 9 bases lay outside the gene matches. The germline V gene encodes CDR1 MDHEN and CDR2 SYDVKM. This CDR3 is built from 14 residues. The CDR3 region has the DNA TGTGCCAGCAGATACGGACAGGGTCGCGACGAGCAGTACTTC. Encoded protein: CASRYGQGRDEQYF. Filled out from reference TRBV28 and TRBJ2-7, the complete variable domain reads DVKVTQSSRYLVKRTGEKVFLECVQDMDHENMFWYRQDPGLGLRLIYFSYDVKMKEKGDIPEGYSVSREKKERFSLILESASTNQTSMYLCASRYGQGRDEQYFGPGTRLTVT.

The chain carries TRBV27 and TRBJ1-1; 7 bases fit TRBD1. The CDR3 covers 16 residues. V lost 5 bases and J lost 2; bases outside the gene matches: 11. Germline lookup yields CDR1 MNHEY and CDR2 SMNVEV (reference sequence). CDR3 residues: CASSPQTGSLNTEAFF. As DNA, the CDR3 is TGTGCCAGCAGTCCACAGACAGGGTCCCTTAACACTGAAGCTTTCTTT.